Listed here are 8 T cell receptor beta chains from one sample, sequenced in a study of identifying expanded T cells in peripheral blood. This table comes from immunoSEQ multiplex PCR, and its TCRdb copy is limited to in-frame clones, with some not included. The table records more than 80,000 clones, approximately 88% of them present only once. Specimen: blood. The receptors were gathered from a person aged 18 to 75 in good health.

The chain carries TRBV27 and TRBJ2-7; 12 bases are a match to TRBD2. J lost 4 bases, V lost 6 bases, and 4 bases had no gene match. Looked up from germline, CDR1 is MNHEY and CDR2 is SMNVEV (reference sequence). The length of the CDR3 is 14 residues. In DNA form, the CDR3 reads TGTGCCAGCAGACGGACTAGCGGGATTTACGAGCAGTACTTC. Translated: CASRRTSGIYEQYF.

The chain couples TRBV7-3 to TRBJ1-1, with 8 bases fitting TRBD1. The V gene's germline CDR1 is SGHTA and CDR2 FQGTGA. The length of the CDR3 is 15 residues. After removal of 4 bases from V and 5 bases from J, the junction contained 9 bases not matched to a gene. Here the CDR3 reads CASSSVGQGGTEAFF. In DNA, the CDR3 is TGTGCCAGCAGCTCTGTCGGACAGGGTGGTACTGAAGCTTTCTTT.

The rearrangement links TRBV30 to TRBJ2-2; TRBD1 matches 8 bases. The CDR3 loop spans 17 amino acids. Trimming removed 0 bases from V and 1 base from J; junction bases left unmatched: 7. Germline V gene sequence: CDR1 GTSNPN, CDR2 SVGIG (reference sequence). CDR3 residues: CAWSVLQGQENTGELFF. CDR3 in DNA: TGTGCCTGGAGTGTACTTCAGGGACAGGAGAACACCGGGGAGCTGTTTTTT.

The chain employs TRBV4-1 and TRBJ2-2; possibly TRBD1 or TRBD2 for D (6 bases each). CDR3 length equals 19 residues. Trimming pared 0 bases from V and 2 bases from J, leaving 19 bases between. The V gene's germline CDR1 is MGHRA and CDR2 YSYEKL. This CDR3 is CASSQDWSRGTPNTGELFF. In DNA form, the CDR3 reads TGCGCCAGCAGCCAAGATTGGAGTCGGGGGACACCCAACACCGGGGAGCTGTTTTTT.

The CDR3 spells CASSLTGGSSYNEQFF. CDR3 in DNA: TGTGCCAGCAGTTTAACGGGGGGGAGCTCCTACAATGAGCAGTTCTTC. This chain connects TRBV27 to TRBJ2-1; 8 nucleotides align to TRBD2. Germline V gene sequence: CDR1 MNHEY, CDR2 SMNVEV (reference sequence). CDR3 length: 16 amino acids. Losses at the gene ends were 2 bases for V and 0 bases for J; bases not matched to a gene: 3.

This chain uses TRBV5-4 with TRBJ1-1; D might be TRBD1 (6 bases). CDR1 and CDR2 from the germline V gene are SGHNT and YYREEE (reference sequence). The ends were cut back, 0 bases at V and 4 bases at J, with 7 bases in the middle. This CDR3 has 13 residues. CDR3 sequence: CASSLAQGTEAFF. The CDR3 coding sequence is TGTGCCAGCAGCTTGGCACAGGGCACTGAAGCTTTCTTT.

V usage is TRBV30 and J usage is TRBJ1-1; D gene ambiguous. Trimming took 2 bases from V and 8 from J, leaving 24 bases between them. The CDR3 spans 16 residues. Germline-derived CDR1 and CDR2 are GTSNPN and SVGIG (reference sequence). CDR3: CAWSFLRPTESPEAFF. The CDR3 DNA sequence: TGTGCCTGGAGTTTTCTGAGACCGACGGAGTCTCCCGAAGCTTTCTTT.

This chain links TRBV7-8 with TRBJ1-1; D call uncertain. The length of the CDR3 is 14 residues. V was clipped by 0 bases and J by 10 bases, with 15 bases between them. Germline assignment: CDR1 SGHVS and CDR2 FQNEAQ. The CDR3 protein is CASSLATDRSSAFF. CDR3 DNA: TGTGCCAGCAGCTTAGCGACCGACCGGTCGTCAGCTTTCTTT. Full variable domain (outside the CDR3, taken from reference TRBV7-8 and TRBJ1-1): GAGVSQSPRYKVAKRGQDVALRCDPISGHVSLFWYQQALGQGPEFLTYFQNEAQLDKSGLPSDRFFAERPEGSVSTLKIQRTQQEDSAVYLCASSLATDRSSAFFGQGTRLTVV.